The 5 T cell receptor beta chains below were found in one sample sequenced in a study of cytomegalovirus exposure and HLA in healthy donors. 60 Vbeta and 13 Jbeta primers were used in PCR. This table comes from immunoSEQ multiplex PCR, and its TCRdb copy is limited to in-frame clones, with some not included. The sample contains 52,000 or so clones, about four fifths of which appear only once. Sequencing was carried out using PBMCs. These receptors originate from a female donor in good health and CMV-seronegative.

The genes are TRBV6-6 and TRBJ1-1; D unclear. The CDR3 length is 13 residues. CDR1 and CDR2 from the germline V gene are MNHNY and SVGAGI (reference sequence). The V gene lost 2 bases and the J gene lost 6 bases, with 10 bases spanning the gap. DNA of the CDR3: TGTGCCAGCAGTTACGACCTACGGGCTGAAGCTTTCTTT. Its protein product is CASSYDLRAEAFF.

On this clone itself: Within the sample, other DNA sequences also encode this same CDR3. The chain recombines TRBV7-8 with TRBJ2-1; D is possibly TRBD1 (6 bases). Trimming took off 6 bases at V and 2 bases at J, with 14 bases between the two ends. This CDR3 spans 15 amino acids. CDR1 is SGHVS and CDR2 is FQNEAQ in the germline V gene. The CDR3 sequence: CASRKGGRAYNEQFF. Written as DNA, the CDR3 is TGTGCCAGCAGAAAAGGGGGTAGGGCCTACAATGAGCAGTTCTTC. Based on the CDR3 plus reference TRBV7-8 and TRBJ2-1, the full variable domain is GAGVSQSPRYKVAKRGQDVALRCDPISGHVSLFWYQQALGQGPEFLTYFQNEAQLDKSGLPSDRFFAERPEGSVSTLKIQRTQQEDSAVYLCASRKGGRAYNEQFFGPGTRLTVL.

The chain carries TRBV6-4 and TRBJ2-3; TRBD2 matches at 10 bases. Trimming removed 3 bases from V and 6 bases from J; junction bases left unmatched: 6. The CDR3 is made up of 15 amino acids. Germline CDR1 is MRHNA and CDR2 is SNTAGT. CDR3 in amino acids: CASSEEAGGRDTQYF. The CDR3 bases are TGTGCCAGCAGTGAGGAAGCGGGGGGGCGCGATACGCAGTATTTT.

This chain links TRBV6-6 with TRBJ2-2; D is perhaps TRBD1 (5 bases). Trimming cost V 6 bases and J 4 bases, with 9 bases left between them. CDR3 length equals 13 residues. The germline gives CDR1 MNHNY, CDR2 SVGAGI (reference sequence). The CDR3 region has the DNA TGTGCCAGCAGCCCCAGGGTCACCGGGGAGCTGTTTTTT. This encodes CASSPRVTGELFF.

CDR3 in amino acids: CASSQVGTGKSYNEQFF. The CDR3 DNA reads TGCGCCAGCAGCCAAGTTGGAACGGGGAAATCCTACAATGAGCAGTTCTTC. The V gene is TRBV4-1, the J gene TRBJ2-1, with D possibly being TRBD2 (5 bases). Per germline, CDR1 MGHRA and CDR2 YSYEKL. V dropped 1 base and J dropped 1 base, with 14 bases sitting between them. The CDR3 extends over 17 amino acids.